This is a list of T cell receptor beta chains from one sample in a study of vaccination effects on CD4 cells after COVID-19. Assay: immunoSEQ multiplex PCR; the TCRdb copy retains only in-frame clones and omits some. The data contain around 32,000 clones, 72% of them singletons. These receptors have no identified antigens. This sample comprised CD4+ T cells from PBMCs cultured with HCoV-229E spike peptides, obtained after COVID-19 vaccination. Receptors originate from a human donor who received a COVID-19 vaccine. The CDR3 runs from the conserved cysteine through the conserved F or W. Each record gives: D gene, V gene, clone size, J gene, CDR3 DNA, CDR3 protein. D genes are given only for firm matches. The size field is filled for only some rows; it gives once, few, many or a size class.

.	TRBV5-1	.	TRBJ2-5	TGCGCCAGCAGCGGGGGCACTGGGGAGACCCAGTACTTC	CASSGGTGETQYF
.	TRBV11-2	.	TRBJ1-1	TGTGCCAGCAGCCCGACGGCGGAGAACACTGAAGCTTTCTTT	CASSPTAENTEAFF
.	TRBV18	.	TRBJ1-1	TGTGCCAGCTCACCGGAGACTGCGAACACTGAAGCTTTCTTT	CASSPETANTEAFF
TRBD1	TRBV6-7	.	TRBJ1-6	TGTGCCAGCAGTAAACATCGGGACAGCTTAGATTCACCCCTCCACTTT	CASSKHRDSLDSPLHF
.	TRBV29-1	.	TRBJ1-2	TGCAGCGTTGGTCGGCCAGAAACTAACTATGGCTACACCTTC	CSVGRPETNYGYTF
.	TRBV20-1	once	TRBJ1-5	TGCAGTGCTAGTAGTGTGGGTAGTCAGCCCCAGCATTTT	CSASSVGSQPQHF
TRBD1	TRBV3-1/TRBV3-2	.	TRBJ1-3	TGTGCCAGCAGCCAAGGGACAGGGGTGTACGGAAACACCATATATTTT	CASSQGTGVYGNTIYF
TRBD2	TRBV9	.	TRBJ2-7	TGTGCCAGCAGCGTAGACCCCGGACTAGCGGGAGGTAACGAGCAGTACTTC	CASSVDPGLAGGNEQYF
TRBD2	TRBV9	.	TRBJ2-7	TGTGCCAGCAGCGGCCACTCCGGACTAGCCAAACACACCTACGAGCAGTACTTC	CASSGHSGLAKHTYEQYF
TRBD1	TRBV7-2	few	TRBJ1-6	TGTGCCAGCAGCCCCCTGAGCGGGTCAGGGGGTTCTGGTCCCCTCCACTTT	CASSPLSGSGGSGPLHF
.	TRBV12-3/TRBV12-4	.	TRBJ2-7	TGTGCCAGCAGTTTAAGGGGGAGCTACGAGCAGTACTTC	CASSLRGSYEQYF
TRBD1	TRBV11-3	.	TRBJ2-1	TGTGCCAGCAGCCCCGGACAGGGATTCTACAATGAGCAGTTCTTC	CASSPGQGFYNEQFF